These 20 T cell receptor beta chains share one sample of origin, sequenced in a study of cytomegalovirus exposure and HLA in healthy donors. Measured with immunoSEQ multiplex PCR; TCRdb has only the in-frame clones, and not every one. The sample consists of more than 95,000 clones, 88% of them appearing once. Sequenced input: PBMCs. These receptors came from a man between 18 and 29 years old in good health and CMV-seropositive.

CDR3 sequence: CATSRAPRQGVGYGYTF. DNA of the CDR3: TGTGCCACCAGCAGAGCGCCGCGACAGGGGGTGGGCTATGGCTACACCTTC. J is TRBJ1-2 and V is TRBV15; 9 bases match TRBD1. CDR1 and CDR2 from the germline V gene are LNHNV and YYDKDF (reference sequence). The J segment lost 4 bases and the V segment lost 1 base, leaving 10 bases of the junction unmatched. This CDR3 has 17 amino acids.

The rearrangement joins TRBV11-3 to TRBJ2-5; TRBD2 agrees at 7 bases. The V gene's germline CDR1 is SGHNT and CDR2 YENEEA. The CDR3 spans 12 residues. V lost 3 bases and J lost 8; bases outside the gene matches: 3. This chain's CDR3 is CASSLGGTTQYF. In DNA form, the CDR3 reads TGTGCCAGCAGCTTGGGGGGGACCACCCAGTACTTC. Full variable domain (outside the CDR3, taken from reference TRBV11-3 and TRBJ2-5): EAGVVQSPRYKIIEKKQPVAFWCNPISGHNTLYWYLQNLGQGPELLIRYENEEAVDDSQLPKDRFSAERLKGVDSTLKIQPAELGDSAVYLCASSLGGTTQYFGPGTRLLVL.

J is TRBJ2-7 and V is TRBV11-2, with no clear D. CDR1 is SGHAT and CDR2 is FQNNGV in the germline V gene. The CDR3 covers 11 residues. V was trimmed by 6 bases and J by 3 bases, leaving 6 bases between them. CDR3 sequence: CASSDIYEQYF. Written as DNA, the CDR3 is TGTGCCAGCAGTGACATCTACGAGCAGTACTTC. The variable domain in full, with the rest retrieved from reference TRBV11-2 and TRBJ2-7, is EAGVAQSPRYKIIEKRQSVAFWCNPISGHATLYWYQQILGQGPKLLIQFQNNGVVDDSQLPKDRFSAERLKGVDSTLKIQPAKLEDSAVYLCASSDIYEQYFGPGTRLTVT.

This clone was seen more than once but under ten times. J is TRBJ2-7 and V is TRBV7-2, with D possibly matching TRBD1 (6 bases). Per germline, CDR1 SGHTA and CDR2 FQGNSA. The V and J ends lost 1 base and 7 bases respectively, with 14 bases between them. The CDR3 is 14 amino acids. The CDR3 region has the DNA TGTGCCAGCAGCTTAGGATCTCCAGGACAGGAGCAGTACTTC. It specifies CASSLGSPGQEQYF.

V and J are TRBV5-4 and TRBJ1-6; 7 positions match TRBD1. Per germline, CDR1 SGHNT and CDR2 YYREEE (reference sequence). The CDR3 spans 17 residues. The ends lost 0 bases at V and 12 bases at J; junction bases unmatched: 15. The CDR3 is CASSLAHPGRGYQPLHF. The CDR3 DNA is TGTGCCAGCAGCTTGGCCCATCCGGGCAGGGGGTATCAACCCCTCCACTTT.

A word on this clone: Other DNA sequences within the sample encode an identical CDR3. The rearrangement joins TRBV18 to TRBJ1-2; 9 bases are shared with TRBD1. The CDR3 sequence is 14 residues long. Germline CDR1 KGHSH, CDR2 LQKENI. V gave up 6 bases and J gave up 2 bases; unmatched junction bases: 4. The CDR3 is CASSPGQGNYGYTF. The CDR3 bases are TGTGCCAGCTCCCCAGGACAGGGGAACTATGGCTACACCTTC.

V and J are TRBV5-1 and TRBJ2-1; 10 positions match TRBD2. Germline V gene sequence: CDR1 SGHRS, CDR2 YFSETQ. The CDR3 totals 17 residues. Trimming removed 1 base from V and 4 bases from J; junction bases left unmatched: 8. CDR3 coding DNA: TGCGCCAGCAGCTTGTTAACTAGCGGGGCGCTTTACAATGAGCAGTTCTTC. Translating it yields CASSLLTSGALYNEQFF. The full variable domain, its missing parts supplied by reference TRBV5-1 and TRBJ2-1, is KAGVTQTPRYLIKTRGQQVTLSCSPISGHRSVSWYQQTPGQGLQFLFEYFSETQRNKGNFPGRFSGRQFSNSRSEMNVSTLELGDSALYLCASSLLTSGALYNEQFFGPGTRLTVL.

The chain recombines TRBV13 with TRBJ1-1; no clear D gene. Trimming shortened V by 1 base and J by 10 bases, and 16 bases separated the two germline ends. This CDR3 contains 14 residues. Germline V gives CDR1 PRHDT, CDR2 FYEKMQ (reference sequence). The CDR3 region is CASSLDSRGVGAFF. Written as DNA, the CDR3 is TGTGCCAGCAGCTTAGACTCCCGGGGTGTTGGAGCTTTCTTT.

In this sample, this clone turned up once. This rearrangement joins TRBV18 to TRBJ2-4; D gene ambiguous. Germline assignment: CDR1 KGHSH and CDR2 LQKENI. Trimming shortened V by 3 bases and J by 0 bases, and 12 bases separated the two germline ends. This CDR3 comprises 16 residues. Here the CDR3 reads CASSPSESAAKNIQYF. CDR3 nucleotides: TGTGCCAGCTCACCCTCCGAGAGCGCAGCCAAAAACATTCAGTACTTC. Full variable domain (rest looked up from reference TRBV18 and TRBJ2-4): NAGVMQNPRHLVRRRGQEARLRCSPMKGHSHVYWYRQLPEEGLKFMVYLQKENIIDESGMPKERFSAEFPKEGPSILRIQQVVRGDSAAYFCASSPSESAAKNIQYFGAGTRLSVL.

The rearrangement uses TRBV11-2 and TRBJ1-1, with 7 bases that match TRBD1. Trimming removed 5 bases from V and 4 bases from J; junction bases left unmatched: 13. This CDR3 has 16 amino acids. CDR1 and CDR2 from the germline V gene are SGHAT and FQNNGV. The CDR3 here is CASSPIKGALGTEAFF. The CDR3 DNA reads as TGTGCCAGCAGCCCCATAAAGGGGGCGCTTGGCACTGAAGCTTTCTTT.

J is TRBJ1-4 and V is TRBV14; weak D call: TRBD1 (6 bases). Trimming cost V 4 bases and J 5 bases, with 17 bases left between them. The CDR3 length is 16 residues. The V gene's germline CDR1 is SGHDN and CDR2 FVKESK. The CDR3: CASSRFGGGENEKLFF. For the CDR3, the DNA is TGTGCCAGCAGCCGCTTCGGGGGGGGCGAGAATGAAAAACTGTTTTTT. The full variable domain, with the rest looked up from reference TRBV14 and TRBJ1-4, is EAGVTQFPSHSVIEKGQTVTLRCDPISGHDNLYWYRRVMGKEIKFLLHFVKESKQDESGMPNNRFLAERTGGTYSTLKVQPAELEDSGVYFCASSRFGGGENEKLFFGSGTQLSVL.

The chain links TRBV29-1 to TRBJ1-4; D gene ambiguous. Germline assignment: CDR1 SQVTM and CDR2 ANQGSEA. Trimming removed 7 bases at V and 7 bases at J, with 16 bases between. The CDR3 covers 13 residues. The CDR3 region is CSADRLDGEKLFF. The DNA of the CDR3 is TGCAGCGCCGATAGGCTAGATGGTGAAAAACTGTTTTTT. Full variable domain (remainder filled in from reference TRBV29-1 and TRBJ1-4): SAVISQKPSRDICQRGTSLTIQCQVDSQVTMMFWYRQQPGQSLTLIATANQGSEATYESGFVIDKFPISRPNLTFSTLTVSNMSPEDSSIYLCSADRLDGEKLFFGSGTQLSVL.

This chain uses TRBV2 with TRBJ1-4; D is ambiguous. This CDR3 region has 14 residues. Trimming removed 8 bases at V and 2 bases at J, with 12 bases between. Germline V gene sequence: CDR1 SNHLY, CDR2 FYNNEI. This CDR3 reads CASDRRATNEKLFF. In DNA form, the CDR3 reads TGTGCCAGCGACCGGAGGGCGACTAATGAAAAACTGTTTTTT.

The chain joins TRBV7-2 to TRBJ2-7; the match to TRBD1 covers 10 bases. V lost 4 bases and J lost 4; bases outside the gene matches: 10. The CDR3 consists of 16 residues. The germline V gene encodes CDR1 SGHTA and CDR2 FQGNSA. CDR3 in DNA: TGTGCCAGCAGCTCGACCGGGGGACAGGGGTCTTACGAGCAGTACTTC. This codes for CASSSTGGQGSYEQYF.

The chain employs TRBV25-1 and TRBJ1-2; D gene uncertain. V lost 8 bases and J 1 base, leaving 5 bases between the germline ends. The germline gives CDR1 MGHDK, CDR2 SYGVNS. The CDR3 is 11 amino acids. The CDR3, as DNA: TGTGCCAGCTCCCTTAACTATGGCTACACCTTC. This translates into CASSLNYGYTF.

This chain links TRBV5-1 with TRBJ2-5; possibly TRBD1 for D (6 bases). Germline CDR1 reads SGHRS; CDR2 reads YFSETQ. CDR3 length: 14 amino acids. Trimming shortened V by 0 bases and J by 5 bases, and 11 bases separated the two germline ends. The CDR3 is CASSLGATGETQYF. The CDR3 DNA follows: TGCGCCAGCAGCTTGGGGGCTACAGGGGAGACCCAGTACTTC.

This CDR3 reads CASSRRGNTIYF. The CDR3 DNA reads as TGTGCCAGCAGCCGGAGGGGAAACACCATATATTTT. The gene calls are TRBV11-2 and TRBJ1-3, with D uncertain. CDR1 SGHAT and CDR2 FQNNGV come from the germline V gene. This CDR3 contains 12 residues. V lost 5 bases and J lost 4, with 6 bases in between.

The rearrangement joins TRBV5-8 to TRBJ2-7; TRBD2 is a possible D gene (6 bases). The germline V gene has CDR1 SGHTS and CDR2 YDEGEE. The V end was cut by 7 bases, the J end by 4 bases, with 12 bases between. The CDR3 totals 12 residues. DNA for the CDR3: TGTGCCAGCGTGGAGGGGTTTTACGAGCAGTACTTC. As protein: CASVEGFYEQYF.

The gene calls are TRBV7-8 and TRBJ2-2; 10 bases agree with TRBD2. J gave up 6 bases and V 6 bases, and 13 bases lay outside the gene matches. Germline lookup yields CDR1 SGHVS and CDR2 FQNEAQ. CDR3 size: 17 residues. This CDR3 reads CASRTPSGGGKPGELFF. DNA for the CDR3: TGTGCCAGCAGAACCCCCAGCGGGGGGGGTAAGCCCGGGGAGCTGTTTTTT.

The chain joins TRBV2 to TRBJ2-2; TRBD1 matches at 7 bases. This CDR3 comprises 14 residues. CDR1 is SNHLY and CDR2 is FYNNEI in the germline V gene. J lost 4 bases, V lost 6 bases, and 5 bases had no gene match. The CDR3 here is CASRTGPGTGELFF. CDR3 nucleotide sequence: TGTGCCAGCAGGACAGGGCCGGGCACCGGGGAGCTGTTTTTT. The full variable domain, in which reference TRBV2 and TRBJ2-2 provide the parts outside the CDR3, is EPEVTQTPSHQVTQMGQEVILRCVPISNHLYFYWYRQILGQKVEFLVSFYNNEISEKSEIFDDQFSVERPDGSNFTLKIRSTKLEDSAMYFCASRTGPGTGELFFGEGSRLTVL.